The 10 T cell receptor beta chains in this list originate from one sample, sequenced in a study of T cells expressing NK-cell markers (dated by TCRdb to 2020 to 2022). The library was obtained by 5' RACE. TCRdb lists the instrument as Illumina HiSeq 2000. After TCRdb reprocessed the reads, each CDR3 protein sequence was kept as one row, without DNA. In this sample's table one finds roughly 150,000 distinct CDR3 sequences. Of the sample, 20% to 25% is held by the ten largest clones. The specimen sequenced was blood T cells: a sorted CD56 or NKG2C T cell subset, CD4+ or CD8+ T cells, or bulk PBMC T cells (not recorded which). Receptor source: a man between 18 and 69 years old in good health.

The chain employs TRBV27 and TRBJ2-2; TCRdb lists TRBD2, though no DNA is available to test this call. The CDR3 spans 17 residues. The germline V gene has CDR1 MNHEY and CDR2 SMNVEV (reference sequence). The CDR3 region is CASSRMGLTTNTGELFF.

The chain has TRBV15 and TRBJ2-2; the D call from TCRdb, TRBD1, cannot be confirmed without DNA. The CDR3 runs to 16 residues. Germline loops: CDR1 LNHNV, CDR2 YYDKDF (reference sequence). CDR3 residues: CATSSHGTMRAGELFF.

The gene calls are TRBV3-1 and TRBJ2-7; TCRdb indicates TRBD1, and absent DNA this call remains unverified. Germline V gene lookup returns CDR1 LGHDT and CDR2 YNNKEL (reference sequence). The length of the CDR3 is 15 residues. CDR3 in amino acids: CASSQVLRGSYEQYF.

The rearrangement uses TRBV19 and TRBJ1-1; with no DNA, the TCRdb D assignment of TRBD1 cannot be verified. CDR1 LNHDA and CDR2 SQIVND come from the germline V gene (reference sequence). CDR3 size: 14 residues. CDR3 sequence: CASSLDRGGTEAFF. The entire variable domain, with the rest obtained from reference TRBV19 and TRBJ1-1, is as follows: DGGITQSPKYLFRKEGQNVTLSCEQNLNHDAMYWYRQDPGQGLRLIYYSQIVNDFQKGDIAEGYSVSREKKESFPLTVTSAQKNPTAFYLCASSLDRGGTEAFFGQGTRLTVV.

J is TRBJ1-1 and V is TRBV5-1. Germline CDR1 is SGHRS and CDR2 is YFSETQ. The CDR3 totals 13 residues. CDR3 in amino acids: CASSLDNGDEAFF.

The chain carries TRBV5-4 and TRBJ2-1. Germline assignment: CDR1 SGHNT and CDR2 YYREEE (reference sequence). The CDR3 sequence is 12 residues long. CDR3 loop: CASSQAAQVQFF.

The V call is TRBV6-4, the J call TRBJ2-1; TCRdb lists TRBD2, though no DNA is available to test this call. The V gene's germline CDR1 is MRHNA and CDR2 SNTAGT. The CDR3 is 15 residues long. The CDR3 reads CASSPLAGDYNEQFF.

This chain links TRBV3-1 with TRBJ2-7; TCRdb selects TRBD2, and the lack of DNA leaves this call unchecked. This CDR3 is 15 amino acids long. In germline, CDR1 is LGHDT, CDR2 YNNKEL (reference sequence). The CDR3 spells CASSQEASGGYEQYF.

The CDR3 loop reads CASSLDAGGASPLHF. This rearrangement joins TRBV28 to TRBJ1-6; without DNA, the TCRdb call of TRBD1 cannot be checked. Looked up from germline, CDR1 is MDHEN and CDR2 is SYDVKM. The length of the CDR3 is 15 residues.

The chain links TRBV29-1 to TRBJ1-2; TCRdb returns TRBD1, unconfirmable since there is no DNA. Germline V lookup: CDR1 SQVTM, CDR2 ANQGSEA. This CDR3 comprises 14 residues. The CDR3 spells CSVNNDRAGYGYTF.